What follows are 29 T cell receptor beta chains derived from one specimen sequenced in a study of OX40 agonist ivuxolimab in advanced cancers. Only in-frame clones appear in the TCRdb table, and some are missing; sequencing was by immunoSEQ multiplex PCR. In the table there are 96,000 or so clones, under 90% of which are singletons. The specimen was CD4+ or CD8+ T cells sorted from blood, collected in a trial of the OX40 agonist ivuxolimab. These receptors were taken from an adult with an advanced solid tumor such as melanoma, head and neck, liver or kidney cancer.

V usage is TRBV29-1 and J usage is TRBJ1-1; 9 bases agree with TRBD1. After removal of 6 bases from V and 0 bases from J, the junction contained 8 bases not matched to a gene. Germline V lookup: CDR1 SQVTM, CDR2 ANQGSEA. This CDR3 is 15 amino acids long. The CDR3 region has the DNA TGCAGCGTCATATTGACAGGGGGGATGAACACTGAAGCTTTCTTT. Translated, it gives CSVILTGGMNTEAFF.

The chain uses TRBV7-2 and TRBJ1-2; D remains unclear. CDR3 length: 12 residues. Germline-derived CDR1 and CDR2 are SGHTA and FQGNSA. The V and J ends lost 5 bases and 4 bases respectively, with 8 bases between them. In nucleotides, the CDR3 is TGTGCCAGCAGCCACGGTAGCTATGGCTACACCTTC. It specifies CASSHGSYGYTF. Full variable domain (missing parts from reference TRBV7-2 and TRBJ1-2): GAGVSQSPSNKVTEKGKDVELRCDPISGHTALYWYRQSLGQGLEFLIYFQGNSAPDKSGLPSDRFSAERTGGSVSTLTIQRTQQEDSAVYLCASSHGSYGYTFGSGTRLTVV.

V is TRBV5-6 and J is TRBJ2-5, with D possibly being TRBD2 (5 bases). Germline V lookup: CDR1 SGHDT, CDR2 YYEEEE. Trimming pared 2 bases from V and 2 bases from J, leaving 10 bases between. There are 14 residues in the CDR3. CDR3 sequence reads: CASSFIGEQETQYF. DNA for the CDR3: TGTGCCAGCAGCTTTATCGGGGAACAAGAGACCCAGTACTTC.

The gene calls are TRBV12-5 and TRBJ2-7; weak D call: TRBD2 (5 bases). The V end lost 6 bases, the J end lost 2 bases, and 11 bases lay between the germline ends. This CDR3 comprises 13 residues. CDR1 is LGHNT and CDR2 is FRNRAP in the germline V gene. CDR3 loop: CASGRTGAYEQYF. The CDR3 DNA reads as TGTGCTAGTGGGAGGACTGGGGCCTACGAGCAGTACTTC.

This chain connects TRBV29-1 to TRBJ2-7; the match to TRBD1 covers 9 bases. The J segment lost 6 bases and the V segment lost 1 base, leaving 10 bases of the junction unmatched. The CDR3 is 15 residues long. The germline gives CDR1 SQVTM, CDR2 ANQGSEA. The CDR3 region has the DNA TGCAGCGTTGAAGGATACAGGGGGCGAACGGTCGAGCAGTACTTC. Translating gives CSVEGYRGRTVEQYF.

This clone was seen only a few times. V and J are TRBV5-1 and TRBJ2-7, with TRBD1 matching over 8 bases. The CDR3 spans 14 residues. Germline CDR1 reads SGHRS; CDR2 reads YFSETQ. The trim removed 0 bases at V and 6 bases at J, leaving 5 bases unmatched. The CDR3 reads CASSLGGQVPEQYF. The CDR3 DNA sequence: TGCGCCAGCAGCTTGGGGGGACAGGTCCCCGAGCAGTACTTC. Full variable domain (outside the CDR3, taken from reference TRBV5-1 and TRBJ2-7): KAGVTQTPRYLIKTRGQQVTLSCSPISGHRSVSWYQQTPGQGLQFLFEYFSETQRNKGNFPGRFSGRQFSNSRSEMNVSTLELGDSALYLCASSLGGQVPEQYFGPGTRLTVT.

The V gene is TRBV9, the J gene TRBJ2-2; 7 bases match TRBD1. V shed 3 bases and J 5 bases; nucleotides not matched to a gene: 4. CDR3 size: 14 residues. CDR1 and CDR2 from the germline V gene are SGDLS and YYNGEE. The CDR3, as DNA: TGTGCCAGCAGCGCGACAGGGTGGACCGGGGAGCTGTTTTTT. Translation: CASSATGWTGELFF.

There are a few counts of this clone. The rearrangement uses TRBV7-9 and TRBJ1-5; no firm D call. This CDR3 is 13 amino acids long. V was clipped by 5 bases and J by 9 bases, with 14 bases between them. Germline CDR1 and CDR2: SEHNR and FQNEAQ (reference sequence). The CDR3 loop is CASSPYAGLPQHF. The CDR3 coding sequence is TGTGCCAGCAGCCCCTATGCCGGGCTGCCCCAGCATTTT.

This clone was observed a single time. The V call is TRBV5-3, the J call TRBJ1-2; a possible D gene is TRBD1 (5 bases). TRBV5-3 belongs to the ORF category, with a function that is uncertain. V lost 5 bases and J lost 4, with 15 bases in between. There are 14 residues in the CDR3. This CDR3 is CARRTPPDSYGYTF. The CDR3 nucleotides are TGTGCCAGAAGAACCCCCCCCGACAGCTATGGCTACACCTTC.

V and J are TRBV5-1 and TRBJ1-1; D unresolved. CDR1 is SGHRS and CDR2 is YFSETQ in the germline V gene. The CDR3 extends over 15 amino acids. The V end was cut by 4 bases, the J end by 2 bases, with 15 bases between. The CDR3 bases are TGCGCCAGCAGCCCTGTATCAGTTGGAAACACTGAAGCTTTCTTT. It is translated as CASSPVSVGNTEAFF.

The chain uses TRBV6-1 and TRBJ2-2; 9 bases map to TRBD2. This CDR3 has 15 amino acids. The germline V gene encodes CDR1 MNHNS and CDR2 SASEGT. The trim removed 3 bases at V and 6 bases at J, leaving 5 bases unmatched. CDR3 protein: CASSESGRTAGELFF. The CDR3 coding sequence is TGTGCCAGCAGTGAGAGCGGGAGGACGGCCGGGGAGCTGTTTTTT.

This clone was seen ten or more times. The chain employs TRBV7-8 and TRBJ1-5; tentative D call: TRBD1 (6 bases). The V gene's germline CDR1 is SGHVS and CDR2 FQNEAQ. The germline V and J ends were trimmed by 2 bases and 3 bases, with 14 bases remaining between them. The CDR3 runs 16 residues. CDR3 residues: CASSLFPQGVNQPQHF. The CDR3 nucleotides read TGTGCCAGCAGCTTATTCCCACAGGGAGTCAATCAGCCCCAGCATTTT.

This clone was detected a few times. The CDR3 spells CAWSRGSLQPQHF. DNA for the CDR3: TGTGCCTGGAGTCGGGGGAGTCTACAGCCCCAGCATTTT. This chain links TRBV30 with TRBJ1-5, with D perhaps matching TRBD1 (5 bases). The CDR3 covers 13 residues. The V and J ends lost 2 bases and 7 bases respectively, with 12 bases between them. From germline, CDR1 is GTSNPN and CDR2 SVGIG (reference sequence).

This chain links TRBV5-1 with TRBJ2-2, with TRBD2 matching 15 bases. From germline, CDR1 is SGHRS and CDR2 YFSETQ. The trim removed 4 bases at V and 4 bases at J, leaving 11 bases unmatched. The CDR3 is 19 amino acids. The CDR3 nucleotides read TGCGCCAGCAGCACCGGGACTAGCGGGGGGACTCTAGTCACCGGGGAGCTGTTTTTT. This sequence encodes CASSTGTSGGTLVTGELFF.

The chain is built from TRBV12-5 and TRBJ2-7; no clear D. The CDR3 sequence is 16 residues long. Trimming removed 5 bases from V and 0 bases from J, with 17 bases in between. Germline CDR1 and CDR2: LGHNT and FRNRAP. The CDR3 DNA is TGTGCTAGTGGTCCCCACTTCGGCGGAAGCTCCTACGAGCAGTACTTC. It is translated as CASGPHFGGSSYEQYF.

CDR3 region: CAISEHPNTEAFF. The CDR3 DNA reads as TGTGCCATCAGTGAACATCCGAACACTGAAGCTTTCTTT. The genes are TRBV10-3 and TRBJ1-1; D not resolved. The germline CDR1 and CDR2 sequences are ENHRY and SYGVKD. The CDR3 covers 13 residues. V lost 3 bases and J lost 1, with 6 bases in between.

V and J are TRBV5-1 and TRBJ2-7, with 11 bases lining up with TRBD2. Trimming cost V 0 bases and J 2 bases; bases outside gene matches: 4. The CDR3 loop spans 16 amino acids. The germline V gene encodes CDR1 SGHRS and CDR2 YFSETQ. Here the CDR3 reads CASSLVPSGRTYEQYF. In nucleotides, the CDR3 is TGCGCCAGCAGCTTGGTCCCTAGCGGGAGGACCTACGAGCAGTACTTC.

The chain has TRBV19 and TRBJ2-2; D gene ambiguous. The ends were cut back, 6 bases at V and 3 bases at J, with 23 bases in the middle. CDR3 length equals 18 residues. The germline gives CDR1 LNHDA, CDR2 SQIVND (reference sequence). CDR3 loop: CASSEVVSPYADTGELFF. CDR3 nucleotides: TGTGCCAGTAGCGAGGTCGTTAGTCCCTACGCTGACACCGGGGAGCTGTTTTTT.

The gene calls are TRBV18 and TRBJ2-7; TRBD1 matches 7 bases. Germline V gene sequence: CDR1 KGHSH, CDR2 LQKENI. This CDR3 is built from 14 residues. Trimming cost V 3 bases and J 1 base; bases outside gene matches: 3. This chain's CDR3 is CASSPDRVSYEQYF. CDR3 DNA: TGTGCCAGCTCACCCGACAGGGTATCCTACGAGCAGTACTTC. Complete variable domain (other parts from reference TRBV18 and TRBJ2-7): NAGVMQNPRHLVRRRGQEARLRCSPMKGHSHVYWYRQLPEEGLKFMVYLQKENIIDESGMPKERFSAEFPKEGPSILRIQQVVRGDSAAYFCASSPDRVSYEQYFGPGTRLTVT.

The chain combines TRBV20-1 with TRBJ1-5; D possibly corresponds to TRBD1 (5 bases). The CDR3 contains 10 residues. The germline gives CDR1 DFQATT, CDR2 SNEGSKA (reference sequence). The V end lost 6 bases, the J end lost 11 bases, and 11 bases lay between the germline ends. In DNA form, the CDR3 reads TGCAGTGCCCTGCGGGGGTCCCAGCATTTT. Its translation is CSALRGSQHF.

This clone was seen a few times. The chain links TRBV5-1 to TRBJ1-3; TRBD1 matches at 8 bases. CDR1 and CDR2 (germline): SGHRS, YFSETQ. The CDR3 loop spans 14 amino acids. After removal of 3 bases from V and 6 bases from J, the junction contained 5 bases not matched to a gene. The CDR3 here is CASSSTTGVNTIYF. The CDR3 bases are TGCGCCAGCAGCTCCACGACAGGGGTAAACACCATATATTTT.

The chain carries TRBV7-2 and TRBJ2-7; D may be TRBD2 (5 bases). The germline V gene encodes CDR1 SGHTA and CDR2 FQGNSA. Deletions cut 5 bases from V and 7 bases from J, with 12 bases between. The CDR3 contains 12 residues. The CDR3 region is CASSPPAVEQYF. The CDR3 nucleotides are TGTGCCAGCAGCCCCCCAGCGGTAGAGCAGTACTTC.

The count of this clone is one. This chain's CDR3 is CASRPGRGDTQYF. For the CDR3, the DNA is TGTGCCAGCAGACCTGGCAGGGGAGATACGCAGTATTTT. The chain carries TRBV2 and TRBJ2-3, with D maybe TRBD1 (6 bases). This CDR3 has 13 amino acids. Germline values: CDR1 SNHLY, CDR2 FYNNEI. The germline V and J ends were trimmed by 6 bases and 5 bases, with 12 bases remaining between them.

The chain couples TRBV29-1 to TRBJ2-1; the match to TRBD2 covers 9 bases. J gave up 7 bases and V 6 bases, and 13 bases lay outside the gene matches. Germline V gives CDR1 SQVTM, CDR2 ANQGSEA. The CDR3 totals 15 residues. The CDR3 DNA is TGCAGCGTGACCTCGGCTAGCGGGATAGGAAATGAGCAGTTCTTC. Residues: CSVTSASGIGNEQFF.

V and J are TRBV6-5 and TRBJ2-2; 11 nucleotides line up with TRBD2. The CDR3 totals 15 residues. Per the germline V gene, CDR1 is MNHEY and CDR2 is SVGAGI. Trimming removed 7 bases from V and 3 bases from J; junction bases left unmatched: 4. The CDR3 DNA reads TGTGCCAGCATGGGGACTAGCGGTTACACCGGGGAGCTGTTTTTT. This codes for CASMGTSGYTGELFF.

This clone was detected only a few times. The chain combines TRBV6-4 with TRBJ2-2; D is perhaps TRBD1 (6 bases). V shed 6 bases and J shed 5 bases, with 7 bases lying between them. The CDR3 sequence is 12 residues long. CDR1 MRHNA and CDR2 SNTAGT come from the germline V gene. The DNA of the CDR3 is TGTGCCAGCAGCGGACAGACCGGGGAGCTGTTTTTT. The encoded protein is CASSGQTGELFF.

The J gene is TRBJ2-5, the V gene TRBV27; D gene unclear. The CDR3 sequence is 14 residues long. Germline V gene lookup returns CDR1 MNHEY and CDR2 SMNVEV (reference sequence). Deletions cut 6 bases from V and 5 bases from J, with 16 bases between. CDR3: CASSPAVERETQYF. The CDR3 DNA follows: TGTGCCAGCAGCCCCGCGGTGGAGAGGGAGACCCAGTACTTC.

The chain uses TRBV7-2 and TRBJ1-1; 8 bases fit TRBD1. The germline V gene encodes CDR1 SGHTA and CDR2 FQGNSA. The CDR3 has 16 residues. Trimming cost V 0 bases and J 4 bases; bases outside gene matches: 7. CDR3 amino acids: CASSLAPNDRGTEAFF. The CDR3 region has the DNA TGTGCCAGCAGCTTAGCCCCTAACGACAGGGGCACTGAAGCTTTCTTT.

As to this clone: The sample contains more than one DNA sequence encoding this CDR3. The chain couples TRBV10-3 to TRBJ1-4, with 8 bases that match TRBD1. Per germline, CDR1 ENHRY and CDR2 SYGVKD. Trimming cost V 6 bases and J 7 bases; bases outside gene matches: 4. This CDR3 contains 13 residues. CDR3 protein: CAISDRGGEKLFF. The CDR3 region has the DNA TGTGCCATCAGCGACAGGGGTGGTGAAAAACTGTTTTTT.